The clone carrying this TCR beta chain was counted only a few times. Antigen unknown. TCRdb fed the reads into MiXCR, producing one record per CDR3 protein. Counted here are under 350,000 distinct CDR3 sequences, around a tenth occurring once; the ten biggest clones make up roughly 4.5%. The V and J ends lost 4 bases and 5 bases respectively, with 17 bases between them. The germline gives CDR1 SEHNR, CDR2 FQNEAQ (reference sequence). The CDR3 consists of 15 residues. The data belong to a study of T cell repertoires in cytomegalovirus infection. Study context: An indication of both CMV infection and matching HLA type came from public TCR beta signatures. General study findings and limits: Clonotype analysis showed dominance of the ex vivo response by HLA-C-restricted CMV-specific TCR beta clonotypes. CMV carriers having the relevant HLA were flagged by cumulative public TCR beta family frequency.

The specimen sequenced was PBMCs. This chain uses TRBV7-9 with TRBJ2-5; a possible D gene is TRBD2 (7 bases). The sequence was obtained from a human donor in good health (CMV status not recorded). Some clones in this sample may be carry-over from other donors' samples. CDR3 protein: CASSSTRGGDETQYF. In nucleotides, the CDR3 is TGTGCCAGCAGCTCTACTAGGGGGGGTGATGAGACCCAGTACTTC.